Sequencing of this T cell receptor beta chain was carried out in a study of spatial heterogeneity in lung cancer. Turning to the study itself: Follow-up PBMC samples were sequenced when available, at a median of around 2 years after resection.

Points from the study as a whole: Resection saw ubiquitous expanded tumor TCRs appear in blood more than follow-up did.

Comments on this clonotype: Its antigen is not known.

Looked up from germline, CDR1 is SGHRS and CDR2 is YFSETQ. The CDR3 is 14 residues long. J gave up 2 bases and V 4 bases, and 5 bases lay outside the gene matches. The library protocol tagged each TCR cDNA with a unique molecular identifier. TCRdb used MiXCR to reprocess the 5' RACE reads, holding one entry per CDR3 protein. Of about 110,000 distinct CDR3 sequences detected, under 14% appear once; the ten largest clones hold more than 20%. Regarding time point: blood at routine non-recurrence follow-up after resection. Unsorted whole RNA of tumor, nontumor lung or frozen PBMC was sequenced. Sequenced here: PBMCs, sampled at follow-up. The rearrangement joins TRBV5-1 to TRBJ2-7; 8 bases align to TRBD1. This receptor was taken from a female donor with early-stage non-small cell lung cancer. CDR3 coding DNA: TGCGCCAGCAGCCCTCAGGGGGCGGCCTACGAGCAGTACTTC. Translation gives CASSPQGAAYEQYF. Full variable domain (missing parts from reference TRBV5-1 and TRBJ2-7): KAGVTQTPRYLIKTRGQQVTLSCSPISGHRSVSWYQQTPGQGLQFLFEYFSETQRNKGNFPGRFSGRQFSNSRSEMNVSTLELGDSALYLCASSPQGAAYEQYFGPGTRLTVT.